Presented here are 17 T cell receptor beta chains from one specimen sequenced in a study of vaccination and CD4 T cells after COVID-19. What these receptors recognize is not known. Scientists ran DNA taken from cultured CD4+ T cells through the Oncomine TCR Beta short-read assay for sequencing. TCRdb recomputed calls from the PCR reads with MiXCR, one row per CDR3 protein. This sample has about 23,000 distinct CDR3 sequences; around 70% occur once, and the top ten carry about 20%. Treatment reported: 10-day PBMC culture with coronavirus spike peptide pools or control peptides (ViraFEST assay). The sequences come from CD4+ T cells from blood, cultured in vitro, collected after SARS-CoV-2 vaccination. The source is a human donor who received a COVID-19 vaccine.

The chain employs TRBV6-2 or TRBV6-3 and TRBJ1-1; 9 nucleotides line up with TRBD1. CDR3 length equals 15 residues. V lost 2 bases and J lost 5; bases outside the gene matches: 6. CDR1 and CDR2 (germline): MNHEY, SVGEGT. The CDR3 loop reads CASSYADRGKTEAFF. The CDR3 DNA reads TGTGCCAGCAGTTACGCTGACAGGGGGAAAACTGAAGCTTTCTTT.

The chain has TRBV19 and TRBJ1-5; D possibly corresponds to TRBD1 (5 bases). Germline values: CDR1 LNHDA, CDR2 SQIVND (reference sequence). The CDR3 is 16 amino acids. The V and J ends lost 3 bases and 4 bases respectively, with 16 bases between them. CDR3 nucleotide sequence: TGTGCCAGTAGTATGTTTGGCAGGGTGGGGAATCAGCCCCAGCATTTT. Translating it yields CASSMFGRVGNQPQHF.

The genes are TRBV6-2 or TRBV6-3 and TRBJ1-5; D gene unclear. The CDR3 extends over 12 amino acids. V was trimmed by 2 bases and J by 7 bases, leaving 6 bases between them. Germline V gene lookup returns CDR1 MNHEY and CDR2 SVGEGT. The CDR3 spells CASSYTGQPQHF. The DNA for the CDR3 is TGTGCCAGCAGTTACACGGGGCAGCCCCAGCATTTT.

The V gene is TRBV19, the J gene TRBJ2-5, with D possibly matching TRBD2 (6 bases). V lost 3 bases, J lost 1 base, and 9 bases lay in between. CDR3 length equals 14 residues. Germline CDR1 LNHDA, CDR2 SQIVND (reference sequence). CDR3: CASSIGGFQETQYF. The CDR3 DNA follows: TGTGCCAGTAGTATTGGGGGGTTCCAAGAGACCCAGTACTTC.

This clonotype was found a few times. The chain recombines TRBV6-1 with TRBJ1-5, with 7 bases that match TRBD1. This CDR3 contains 13 residues. V was clipped by 6 bases and J by 4 bases; unmatched bases: 3. Germline assignment: CDR1 MNHNS and CDR2 SASEGT. Here the CDR3 reads CASRLTGNQPQHF. The CDR3 DNA is TGTGCCAGCAGGTTGACAGGGAATCAGCCCCAGCATTTT.

This clonotype was detected only a few times. The V gene is TRBV6-1, the J gene TRBJ2-5, with a possible D match to TRBD1 (5 bases). V shed 5 bases and J shed 5 bases, with 21 bases lying between them. CDR3 length: 16 amino acids. Germline loops: CDR1 MNHNS, CDR2 SASEGT. CDR3 in DNA: TGTGCCAGCAGTCAATACCTTGGCAGGGATCGTGAGACCCAGTACTTC. The encoded protein is CASSQYLGRDRETQYF.

V usage is TRBV20-1 and J usage is TRBJ1-2, with D uncertain. The CDR3 runs 15 residues. Deletions cut 3 bases from V and 0 bases from J, with 14 bases between. CDR1 DFQATT and CDR2 SNEGSKA come from the germline V gene (reference sequence). CDR3: CSARPRGTSNYGYTF. DNA for the CDR3: TGCAGTGCTAGGCCTCGCGGAACTTCTAACTATGGCTACACCTTC.

The gene calls are TRBV2 and TRBJ1-6, with D perhaps matching TRBD1 (5 bases). Germline-derived CDR1 and CDR2 are SNHLY and FYNNEI. The CDR3 has 13 amino acids. V was pared by 5 bases and J by 10 bases, with 12 bases between. CDR3 nucleotide sequence: TGTGCCAGCAGTCAGGGCTCCAGGTCACCCCTCCACTTT. Amino acids: CASSQGSRSPLHF. Together with reference TRBV2 and TRBJ1-6, the CDR3 gives the full variable domain: EPEVTQTPSHQVTQMGQEVILRCVPISNHLYFYWYRQILGQKVEFLVSFYNNEISEKSEIFDDQFSVERPDGSNFTLKIRSTKLEDSAMYFCASSQGSRSPLHFGNGTRLTVT.

The chain couples TRBV6-1 to TRBJ1-1; no definite D call. The CDR3 runs 12 residues. Germline V lookup: CDR1 MNHNS, CDR2 SASEGT. The V and J ends lost 6 bases and 10 bases respectively, with 15 bases between them. The CDR3 loop reads CASSPLEGVAFF. Written as DNA, the CDR3 is TGTGCCAGCAGCCCGCTCGAGGGAGTAGCTTTCTTT.

This clonotype was seen a few times. The chain uses TRBV25-1 and TRBJ1-2; D is possibly TRBD1 (5 bases). V was pared by 3 bases and J by 4 bases, with 21 bases between. This CDR3 is built from 17 residues. In germline, CDR1 is MGHDK, CDR2 SYGVNS. The DNA for the CDR3 is TGTGCCAGCAGTGATGGGGCAGGGACCACCTTATCCTATGGCTACACCTTC. Its protein product is CASSDGAGTTLSYGYTF.

DNA of the CDR3: TGTGCCAGCAGTTCGACCCGGACAGGGGTAAACTATGGCTACACCTTC. Protein product: CASSSTRTGVNYGYTF. This rearrangement joins TRBV27 to TRBJ1-2; the match to TRBD1 covers 9 bases. V gave up 4 bases and J gave up 2 bases; unmatched junction bases: 8. CDR1 is MNHEY and CDR2 is SMNVEV in the germline V gene (reference sequence). This CDR3 region has 16 residues.

The rearrangement uses TRBV20-1 and TRBJ1-6; 7 bases fit TRBD1. CDR1 is DFQATT, CDR2 SNEGSKA, per germline (reference sequence). V lost 0 bases to trimming and J lost 9 bases; unmatched junction nucleotides: 8. CDR3 size: 15 residues. CDR3 loop: CSAREPGTEVSPLHF. In DNA, the CDR3 is TGCAGTGCTAGAGAACCCGGGACAGAAGTTTCACCCCTCCACTTT.

The chain is built from TRBV7-2 and TRBJ2-3; 7 bases are shared with TRBD2. CDR1 is SGHTA and CDR2 is FQGNSA in the germline V gene. This CDR3 is built from 14 residues. V dropped 1 base and J dropped 5; count of bases not matched to a gene: 3. The CDR3 spells CASSLVGTKDTQYF. Here the CDR3 DNA reads TGTGCCAGCAGCTTAGTTGGGACTAAAGATACGCAGTATTTT.

This clonotype has more than one count but fewer than ten. The CDR3 protein is CASSKPTGLGTDTQYF. The CDR3 nucleotides read TGTGCCAGCAGCAAACCGACAGGGCTCGGAACAGATACGCAGTATTTT. The J gene is TRBJ2-3, the V gene TRBV7-9, with 7 bases lining up with TRBD1. V lost 5 bases to trimming and J lost 3 bases; unmatched junction nucleotides: 11. Per germline, CDR1 SEHNR and CDR2 FQNEAQ (reference sequence). The CDR3 runs 16 residues.

The rearrangement links TRBV20-1 to TRBJ2-7, with D unresolved. Germline V gives CDR1 DFQATT, CDR2 SNEGSKA (reference sequence). V was pared by 6 bases and J by 0 bases, with 6 bases between. The CDR3 is 11 amino acids. The CDR3 nucleotides read TGCAGTGCCAAGCACTCCTACGAGCAGTACTTC. Encoded protein: CSAKHSYEQYF.

CDR3 sequence (DNA): TGTGCCAGCAGTTACGCGGGACAGCACTATGGCTACACCTTC. As protein: CASSYAGQHYGYTF. The chain has TRBV6-5 and TRBJ1-2, with 7 bases lining up with TRBD1. CDR1 is MNHEY, CDR2 SVGAGI, per germline. Trimming removed 2 bases from V and 3 bases from J; junction bases left unmatched: 3. The CDR3 contains 14 residues.

The V call is TRBV2, the J call TRBJ2-5; D is unclear. V was clipped by 0 bases and J by 5 bases, with 4 bases between them. The CDR3 has 12 residues. Germline assignment: CDR1 SNHLY and CDR2 FYNNEI. The CDR3 loop reads CASSEAWETQYF. CDR3 nucleotides: TGTGCCAGCAGTGAAGCGTGGGAGACCCAGTACTTC.